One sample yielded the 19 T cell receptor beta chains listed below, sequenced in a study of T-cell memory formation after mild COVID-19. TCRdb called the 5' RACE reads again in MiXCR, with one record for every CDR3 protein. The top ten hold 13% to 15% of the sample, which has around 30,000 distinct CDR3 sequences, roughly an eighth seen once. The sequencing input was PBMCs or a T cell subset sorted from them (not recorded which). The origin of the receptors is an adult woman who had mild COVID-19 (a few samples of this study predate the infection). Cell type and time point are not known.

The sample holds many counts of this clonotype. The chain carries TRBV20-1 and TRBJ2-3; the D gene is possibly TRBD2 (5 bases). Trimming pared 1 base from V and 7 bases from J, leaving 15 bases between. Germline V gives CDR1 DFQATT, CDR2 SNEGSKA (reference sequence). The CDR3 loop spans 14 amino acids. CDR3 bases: TGCAGTGCTAGAGTTATACGTAGAGGGAATACGCAGTATTTT. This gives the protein CSARVIRRGNTQYF.

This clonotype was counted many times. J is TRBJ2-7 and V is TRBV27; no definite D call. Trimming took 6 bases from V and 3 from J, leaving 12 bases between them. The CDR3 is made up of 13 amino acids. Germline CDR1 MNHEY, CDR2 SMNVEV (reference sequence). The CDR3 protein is CASSLLISYEQYF. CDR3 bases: TGTGCCAGCAGCCTCCTTATTAGCTACGAGCAGTACTTC.

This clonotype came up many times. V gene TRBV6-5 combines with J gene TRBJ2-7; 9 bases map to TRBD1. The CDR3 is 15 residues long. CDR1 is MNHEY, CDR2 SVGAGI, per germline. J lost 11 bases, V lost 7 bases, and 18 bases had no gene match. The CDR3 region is CASNGQTGTGRGEYF. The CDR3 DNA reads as TGTGCCAGCAACGGGCAAACCGGGACAGGGAGAGGAGAGTACTTC.

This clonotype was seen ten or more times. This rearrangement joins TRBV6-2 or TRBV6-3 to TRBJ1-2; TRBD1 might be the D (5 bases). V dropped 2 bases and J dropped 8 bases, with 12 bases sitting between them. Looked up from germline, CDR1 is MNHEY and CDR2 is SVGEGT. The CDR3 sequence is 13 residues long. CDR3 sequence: CASSYGRDVGYTF. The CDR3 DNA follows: TGTGCCAGCAGTTACGGCAGGGATGTCGGCTACACCTTC.

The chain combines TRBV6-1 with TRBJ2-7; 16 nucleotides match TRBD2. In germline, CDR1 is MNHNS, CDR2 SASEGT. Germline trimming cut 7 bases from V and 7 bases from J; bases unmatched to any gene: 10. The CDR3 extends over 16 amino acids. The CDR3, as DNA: TGTGCCAGCATAAAGGGACTAGCGGGGGGGCCTCGAGAGCAGTACTTC. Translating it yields CASIKGLAGGPREQYF.

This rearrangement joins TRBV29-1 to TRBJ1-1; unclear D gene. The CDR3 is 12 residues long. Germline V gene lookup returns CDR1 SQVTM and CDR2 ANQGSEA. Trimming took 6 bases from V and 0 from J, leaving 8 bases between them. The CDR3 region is CSVAVMNTEAFF. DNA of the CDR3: TGCAGCGTCGCAGTTATGAACACTGAAGCTTTCTTT. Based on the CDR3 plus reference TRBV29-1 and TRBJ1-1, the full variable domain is SAVISQKPSRDICQRGTSLTIQCQVDSQVTMMFWYRQQPGQSLTLIATANQGSEATYESGFVIDKFPISRPNLTFSTLTVSNMSPEDSSIYLCSVAVMNTEAFFGQGTRLTVV.

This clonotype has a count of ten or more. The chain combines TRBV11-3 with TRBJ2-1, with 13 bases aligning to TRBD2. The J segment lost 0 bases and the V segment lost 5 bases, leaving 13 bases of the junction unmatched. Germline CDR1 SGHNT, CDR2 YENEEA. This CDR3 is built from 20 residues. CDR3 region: CASSQGPRTSGSSSYNEQFF. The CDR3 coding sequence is TGTGCCAGCAGCCAGGGACCGAGGACTAGCGGGAGTAGCTCCTACAATGAGCAGTTCTTC.

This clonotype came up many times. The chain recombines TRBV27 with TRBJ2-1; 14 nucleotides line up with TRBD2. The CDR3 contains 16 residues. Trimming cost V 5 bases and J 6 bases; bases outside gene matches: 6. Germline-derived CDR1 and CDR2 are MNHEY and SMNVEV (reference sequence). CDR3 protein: CASSPRLAGGPNEQFF. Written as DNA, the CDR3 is TGTGCCAGCAGTCCCAGACTAGCGGGAGGGCCCAATGAGCAGTTCTTC.

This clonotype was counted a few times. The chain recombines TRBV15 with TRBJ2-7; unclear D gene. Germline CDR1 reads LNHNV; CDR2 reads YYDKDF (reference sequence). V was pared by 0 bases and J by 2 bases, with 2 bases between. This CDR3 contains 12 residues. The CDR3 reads CATSREPYEQYF. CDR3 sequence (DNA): TGTGCCACCAGCAGAGAGCCCTACGAGCAGTACTTC.

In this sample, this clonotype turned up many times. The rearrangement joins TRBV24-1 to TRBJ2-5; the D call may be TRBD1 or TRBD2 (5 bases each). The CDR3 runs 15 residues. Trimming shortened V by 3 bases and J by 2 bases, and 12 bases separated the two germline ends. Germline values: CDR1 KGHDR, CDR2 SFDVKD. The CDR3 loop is CATSDRGAAQETQYF. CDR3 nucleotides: TGTGCCACCAGTGATAGAGGGGCCGCTCAAGAGACCCAGTACTTC.

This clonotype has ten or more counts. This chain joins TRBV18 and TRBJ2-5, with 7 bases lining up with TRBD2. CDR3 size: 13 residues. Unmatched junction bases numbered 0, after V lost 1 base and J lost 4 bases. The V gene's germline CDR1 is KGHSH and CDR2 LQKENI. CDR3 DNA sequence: TGTGCCAGCTCACCACTAGCGGGAGAGACCCAGTACTTC. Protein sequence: CASSPLAGETQYF.

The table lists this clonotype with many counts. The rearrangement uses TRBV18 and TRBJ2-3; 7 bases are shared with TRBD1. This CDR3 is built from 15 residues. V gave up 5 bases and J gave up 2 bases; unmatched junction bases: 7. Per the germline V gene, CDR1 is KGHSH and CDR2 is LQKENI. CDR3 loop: CASSSTTGTTDTQYF. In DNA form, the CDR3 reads TGTGCCAGCTCATCCACGACAGGGACCACAGATACGCAGTATTTT.

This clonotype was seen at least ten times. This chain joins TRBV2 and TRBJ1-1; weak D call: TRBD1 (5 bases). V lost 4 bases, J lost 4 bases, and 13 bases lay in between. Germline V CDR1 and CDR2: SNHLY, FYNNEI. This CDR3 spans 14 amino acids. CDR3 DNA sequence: TGTGCCAGCAGTGGCCTGAGGGGCGGCACTGAAGCTTTCTTT. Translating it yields CASSGLRGGTEAFF. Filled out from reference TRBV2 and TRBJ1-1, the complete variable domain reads EPEVTQTPSHQVTQMGQEVILRCVPISNHLYFYWYRQILGQKVEFLVSFYNNEISEKSEIFDDQFSVERPDGSNFTLKIRSTKLEDSAMYFCASSGLRGGTEAFFGQGTRLTVV.

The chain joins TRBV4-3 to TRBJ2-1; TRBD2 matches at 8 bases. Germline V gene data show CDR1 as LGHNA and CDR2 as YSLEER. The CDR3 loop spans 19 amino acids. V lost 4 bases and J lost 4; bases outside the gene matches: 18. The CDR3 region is CASSPGPGEAGVVYNEQFF. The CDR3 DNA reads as TGCGCCAGCAGCCCTGGACCCGGAGAAGCGGGAGTGGTATACAATGAGCAGTTCTTC.

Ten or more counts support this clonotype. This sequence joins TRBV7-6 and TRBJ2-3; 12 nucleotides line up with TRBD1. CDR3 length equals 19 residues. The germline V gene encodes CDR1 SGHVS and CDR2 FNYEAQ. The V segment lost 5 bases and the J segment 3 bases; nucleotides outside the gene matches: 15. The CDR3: CASSLIPHRDRGRTDTQYF. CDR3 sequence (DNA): TGTGCCAGCAGCCTAATCCCACACCGGGACAGGGGGCGAACAGATACGCAGTATTTT.

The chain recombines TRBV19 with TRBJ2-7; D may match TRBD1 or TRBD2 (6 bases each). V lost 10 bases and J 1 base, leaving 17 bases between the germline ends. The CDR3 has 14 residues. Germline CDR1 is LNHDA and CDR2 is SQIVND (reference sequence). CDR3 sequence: CATATGALSYEQYF. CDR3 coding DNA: TGTGCCACCGCTACGGGGGCCCTTTCCTACGAGCAGTACTTC.

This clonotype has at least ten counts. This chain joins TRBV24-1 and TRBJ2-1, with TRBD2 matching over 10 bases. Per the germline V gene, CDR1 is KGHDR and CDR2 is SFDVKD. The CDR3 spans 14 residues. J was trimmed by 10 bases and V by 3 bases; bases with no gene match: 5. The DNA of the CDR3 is TGTGCCACCAGTGATCCAGCGGGAGGGTGGGAGCAGTTCTTC. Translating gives CATSDPAGGWEQFF.

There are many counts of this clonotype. The CDR3 nucleotides are TGTGCCAGCAGCAAGGGACTAGCGGGCTCCGGGTACGAGCAGTACTTC. This translates into CASSKGLAGSGYEQYF. The J gene is TRBJ2-7, the V gene TRBV12-3 or TRBV12-4; TRBD2 matches at 12 bases. J lost 4 bases, V lost 6 bases, and 10 bases had no gene match. The CDR3 is 16 amino acids.

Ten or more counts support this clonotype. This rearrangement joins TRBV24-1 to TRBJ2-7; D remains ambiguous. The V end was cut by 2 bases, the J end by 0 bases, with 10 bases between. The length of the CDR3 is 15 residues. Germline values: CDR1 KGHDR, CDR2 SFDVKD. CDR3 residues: CATSDSQTNSYEQYF. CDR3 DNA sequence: TGTGCCACCAGTGATTCCCAGACCAACTCCTACGAGCAGTACTTC.